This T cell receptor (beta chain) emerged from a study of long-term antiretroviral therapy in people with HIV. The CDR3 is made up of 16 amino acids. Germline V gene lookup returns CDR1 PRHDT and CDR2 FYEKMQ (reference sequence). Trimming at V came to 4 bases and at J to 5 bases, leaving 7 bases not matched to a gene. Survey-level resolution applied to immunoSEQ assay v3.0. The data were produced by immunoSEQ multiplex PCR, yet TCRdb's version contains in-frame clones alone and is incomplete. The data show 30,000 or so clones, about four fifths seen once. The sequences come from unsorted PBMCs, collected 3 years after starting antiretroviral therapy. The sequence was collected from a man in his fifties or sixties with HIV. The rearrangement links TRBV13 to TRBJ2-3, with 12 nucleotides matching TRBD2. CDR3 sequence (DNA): TGTGCCAGCAGCTCGAAATCTAGCGGGGGGGTAGATACGCAGTATTTT. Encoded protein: CASSSKSSGGVDTQYF. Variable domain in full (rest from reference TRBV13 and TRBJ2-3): AAGVIQSPRHLIKEKRETATLKCYPIPRHDTVYWYQQGPGQDPQFLISFYEKMQSDKGSIPDRFSAQQFSDYHSELNMSSLELGDSALYFCASSSKSSGGVDTQYFGPGTRLTVL.